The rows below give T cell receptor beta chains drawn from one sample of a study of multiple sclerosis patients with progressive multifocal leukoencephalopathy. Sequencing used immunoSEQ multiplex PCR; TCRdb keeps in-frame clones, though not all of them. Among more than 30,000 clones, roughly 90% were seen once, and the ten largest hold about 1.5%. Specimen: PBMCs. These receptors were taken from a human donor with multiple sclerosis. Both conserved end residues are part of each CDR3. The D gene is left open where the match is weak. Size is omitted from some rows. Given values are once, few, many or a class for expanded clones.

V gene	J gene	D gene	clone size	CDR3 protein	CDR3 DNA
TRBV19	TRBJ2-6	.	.	CASSLGRTGANVLTF	TGTGCCAGTAGTCTCGGACGGACTGGGGCCAACGTCCTGACTTTC
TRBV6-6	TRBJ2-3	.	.	CASLVTDTQYF	TGTGCCAGCCTGGTCACAGATACGCAGTATTTT
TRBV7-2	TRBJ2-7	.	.	CASSLEDGAYEQYF	TGTGCCAGCAGCTTAGAAGACGGAGCCTACGAGCAGTACTTC
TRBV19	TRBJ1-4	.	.	CASRSESTNEKLFF	TGTGCCAGTAGGTCGGAAAGCACTAATGAAAAACTGTTTTTT
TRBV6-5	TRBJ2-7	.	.	CASSYSLSYEQYF	TGTGCCAGCAGTTACTCGCTATCTTACGAGCAGTACTTC
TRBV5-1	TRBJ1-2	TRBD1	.	CASSLQDRGAGYTF	TGCGCCAGCAGTCTACAGGACAGGGGGGCCGGCTACACCTTC
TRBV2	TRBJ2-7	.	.	CASTRVNEQYF	TGTGCCAGCACGCGCGTTAACGAGCAGTACTTC
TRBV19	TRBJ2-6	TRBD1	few	CASQRQGPSGANVLTF	TGTGCCAGCCAAAGACAGGGGCCCTCTGGGGCCAACGTCCTGACTTTC
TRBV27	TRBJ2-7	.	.	CASSLSYRDYEQYF	TGTGCCAGCAGTTTATCTTACAGGGACTACGAGCAGTACTTC
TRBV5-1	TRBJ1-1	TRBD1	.	CASSWDRGTEAFF	TGCGCCAGCAGCTGGGACAGGGGTACTGAAGCTTTCTTT
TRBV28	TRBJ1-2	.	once	CASGTNYGYTF	TGTGCCAGCGGTACTAACTATGGCTACACCTTC
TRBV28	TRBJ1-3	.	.	CASSRPETGNTIYF	TGTGCCAGCAGTAGACCTGAAACTGGAAACACCATATATTTT
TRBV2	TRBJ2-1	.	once	CASQGRDLDEQFF	TGTGCCAGTCAGGGGCGGGATCTGGATGAGCAGTTCTTC
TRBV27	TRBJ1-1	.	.	CASSLFRENTEAFF	TGTGCCAGCAGTTTATTCAGGGAGAACACTGAAGCTTTCTTT
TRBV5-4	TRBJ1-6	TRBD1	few	CASSFRDRGNNSPLHF	TGTGCCAGCAGCTTCCGGGACAGGGGTAATAATTCACCCCTCCACTTT
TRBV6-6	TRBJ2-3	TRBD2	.	CASSYALSGSTQYF	TGTGCCAGCAGTTACGCCCTTAGCGGGAGCACGCAGTATTTT
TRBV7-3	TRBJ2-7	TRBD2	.	CASSSQPTSGIYEQYF	TGTGCCAGCAGCTCTCAACCGACTAGCGGGATATACGAGCAGTACTTC
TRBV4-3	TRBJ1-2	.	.	CASSQDRNLGSGGYTF	TGCGCCAGCAGCCAAGATAGGAACCTCGGATCCGGCGGCTACACCTTC
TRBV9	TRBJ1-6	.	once	CASSPVPDYNSPLHF	TGTGCCAGCAGCCCAGTCCCTGACTATAATTCACCCCTCCACTTT
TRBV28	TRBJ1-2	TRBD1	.	CASSSYLPGQGGGYTF	TGTGCCAGCAGTTCATACTTACCGGGACAGGGGGGTGGCTACACCTTC
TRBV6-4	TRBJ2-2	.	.	CASRAGTPGGELFF	TGTGCCAGCAGAGCCGGGACCCCCGGCGGGGAGCTGTTTTTT
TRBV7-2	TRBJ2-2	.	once	CASSLSRGSATGELFF	TGTGCCAGCAGCTTATCGAGGGGGTCGGCCACCGGGGAGCTGTTTTTT
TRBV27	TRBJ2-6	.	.	CASSSESPGANVLTF	TGTGCCAGCAGCTCCGAATCCCCTGGGGCCAACGTCCTGACTTTC
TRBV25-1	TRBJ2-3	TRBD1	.	CASSEFRTGDTDTQYF	TGTGCCAGCAGTGAATTCCGTACAGGGGACACAGATACGCAGTATTTT
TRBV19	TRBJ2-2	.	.	CASQTGNSNTGELFF	TGTGCCAGTCAGACGGGAAACTCGAACACCGGGGAGCTGTTTTTT
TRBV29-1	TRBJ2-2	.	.	CSTPGTARTGELFF	TGCAGCACCCCCGGGACCGCCCGGACCGGGGAGCTGTTTTTT
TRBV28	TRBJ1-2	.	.	CASSLVQHDGYTF	TGTGCCAGCAGTTTAGTGCAGCATGATGGCTACACCTTC